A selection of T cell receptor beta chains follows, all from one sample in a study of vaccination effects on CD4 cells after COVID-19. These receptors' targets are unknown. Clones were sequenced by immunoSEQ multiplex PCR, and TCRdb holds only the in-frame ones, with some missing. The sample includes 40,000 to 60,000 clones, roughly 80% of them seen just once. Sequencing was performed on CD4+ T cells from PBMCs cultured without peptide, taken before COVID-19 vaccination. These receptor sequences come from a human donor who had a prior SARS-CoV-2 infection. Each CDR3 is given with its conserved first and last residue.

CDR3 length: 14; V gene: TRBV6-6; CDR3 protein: CASSSSDRVYEQYF
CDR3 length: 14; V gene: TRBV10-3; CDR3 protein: CAISTTQGAYEQYF
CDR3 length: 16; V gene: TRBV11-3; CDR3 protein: CASSPRSGAEAYEQYF
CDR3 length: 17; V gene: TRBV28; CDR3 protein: CASSLLKTSGSSDTQYF
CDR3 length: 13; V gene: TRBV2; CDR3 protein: CASNDLARGPAPF
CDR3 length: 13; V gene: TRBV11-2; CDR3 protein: CASRGTASYEQYF
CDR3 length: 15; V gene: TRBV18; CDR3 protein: CASSPGLARAGELFF
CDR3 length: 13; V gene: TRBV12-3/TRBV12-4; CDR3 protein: CASSLQMNTEAFF
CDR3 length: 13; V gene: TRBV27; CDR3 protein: CASSLSGRETQHF
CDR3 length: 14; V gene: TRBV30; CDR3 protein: CAWSPSGSTDTQYF
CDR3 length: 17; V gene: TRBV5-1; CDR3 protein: CASSVAAGRYQNTEAFF
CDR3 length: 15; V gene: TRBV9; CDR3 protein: CASSARTTINEKLFF
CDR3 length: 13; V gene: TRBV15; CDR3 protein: CATSRPGTATQYF
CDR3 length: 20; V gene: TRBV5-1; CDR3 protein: CASSLGGLAGGLGLTDTQYF
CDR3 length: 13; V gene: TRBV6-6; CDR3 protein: CASSYAGVGGYTF